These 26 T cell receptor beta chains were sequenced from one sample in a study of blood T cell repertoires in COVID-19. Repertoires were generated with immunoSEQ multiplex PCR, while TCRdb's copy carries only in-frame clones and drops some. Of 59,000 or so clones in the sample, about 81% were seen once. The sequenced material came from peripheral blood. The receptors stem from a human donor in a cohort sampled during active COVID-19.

The CDR3 nucleotides read TGTGCCAGCAGGACAGGGGGAACAGAAAAACTGTTTTTT. Translation: CASRTGGTEKLFF. The chain joins TRBV6-6 to TRBJ1-4, with 9 bases matching TRBD1. Losses at the gene ends were 6 bases for V and 8 bases for J; bases not matched to a gene: 4. Germline V gene data show CDR1 as MNHNY and CDR2 as SVGAGI (reference sequence). The CDR3 covers 13 residues.

Written as DNA, the CDR3 is TGTGCCAGTAGCCTCGCGGGGGGGCGAGGAGAGACCCAGTACTTC. This translates into CASSLAGGRGETQYF. The genes are TRBV19 and TRBJ2-5; TRBD2 aligns across 9 bases. V trimming: 6 bases; J trimming: 4 bases; junction bases outside the gene matches: 9. This CDR3 has 15 amino acids. The germline V gene encodes CDR1 LNHDA and CDR2 SQIVND (reference sequence).

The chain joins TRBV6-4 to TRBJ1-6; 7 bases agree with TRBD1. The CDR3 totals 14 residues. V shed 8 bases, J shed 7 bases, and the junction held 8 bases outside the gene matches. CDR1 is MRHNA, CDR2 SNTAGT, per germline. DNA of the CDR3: TGTGCCAGCGCCCGGGACAGTAAAAATTCACCCCTCCACTTT. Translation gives CASARDSKNSPLHF.

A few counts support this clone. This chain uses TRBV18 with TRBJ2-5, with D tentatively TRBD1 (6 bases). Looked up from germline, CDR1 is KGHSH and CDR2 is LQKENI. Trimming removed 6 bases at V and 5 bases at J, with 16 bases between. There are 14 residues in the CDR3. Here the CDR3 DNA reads TGTGCCAGCTCTTGGGACGGCCAGGGGGAGACCCAGTACTTC. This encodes CASSWDGQGETQYF.

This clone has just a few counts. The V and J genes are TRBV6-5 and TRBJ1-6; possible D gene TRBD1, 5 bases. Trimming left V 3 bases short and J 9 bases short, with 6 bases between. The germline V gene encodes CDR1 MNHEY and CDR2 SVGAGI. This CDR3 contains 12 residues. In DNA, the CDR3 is TGTGCCAGCAGTTATAGGGGTTCACCCCTCCACTTT. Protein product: CASSYRGSPLHF.

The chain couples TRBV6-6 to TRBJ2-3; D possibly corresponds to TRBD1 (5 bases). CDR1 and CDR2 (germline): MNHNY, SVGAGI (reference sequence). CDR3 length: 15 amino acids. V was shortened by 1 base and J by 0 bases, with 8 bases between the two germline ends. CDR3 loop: CASSYFGQSTDTQYF. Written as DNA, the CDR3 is TGTGCCAGCAGTTACTTCGGACAAAGCACAGATACGCAGTATTTT.

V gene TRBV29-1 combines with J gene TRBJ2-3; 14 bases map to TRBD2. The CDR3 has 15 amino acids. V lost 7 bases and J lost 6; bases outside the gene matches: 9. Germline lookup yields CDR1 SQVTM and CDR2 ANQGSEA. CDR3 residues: CSAETSGGAMDTQYF. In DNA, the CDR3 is TGCAGCGCTGAGACTAGCGGGGGGGCCATGGATACGCAGTATTTT.

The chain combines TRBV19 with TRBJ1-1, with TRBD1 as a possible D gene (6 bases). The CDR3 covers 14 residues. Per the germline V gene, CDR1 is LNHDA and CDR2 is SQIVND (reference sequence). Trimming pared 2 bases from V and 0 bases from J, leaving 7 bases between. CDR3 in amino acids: CASSIRDMNTEAFF. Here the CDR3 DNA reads TGTGCCAGTAGTATAAGGGACATGAACACTGAAGCTTTCTTT.

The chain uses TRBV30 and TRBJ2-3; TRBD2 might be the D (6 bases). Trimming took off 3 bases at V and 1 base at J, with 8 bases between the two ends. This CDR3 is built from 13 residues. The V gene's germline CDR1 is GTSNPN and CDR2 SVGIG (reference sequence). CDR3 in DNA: TGTGCCTGGAGCGGGGAGGGCACAGATACGCAGTATTTT. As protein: CAWSGEGTDTQYF.

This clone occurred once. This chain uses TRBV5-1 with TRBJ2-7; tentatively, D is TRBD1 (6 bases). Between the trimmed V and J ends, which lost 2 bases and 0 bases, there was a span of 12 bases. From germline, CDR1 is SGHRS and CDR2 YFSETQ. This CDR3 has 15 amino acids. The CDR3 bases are TGCGCCAGCAGCTTAGGTGGGGGCCTCTCCTACGAGCAGTACTTC. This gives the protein CASSLGGGLSYEQYF.

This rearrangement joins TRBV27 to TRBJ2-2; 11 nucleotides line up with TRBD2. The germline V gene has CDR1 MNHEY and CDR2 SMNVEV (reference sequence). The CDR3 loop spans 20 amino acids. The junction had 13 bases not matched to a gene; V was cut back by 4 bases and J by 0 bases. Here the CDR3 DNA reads TGTGCCAGCAGTTCCACCTCCGGGACTAGCGGTTGGCCGAACACCGGGGAGCTGTTTTTT. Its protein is CASSSTSGTSGWPNTGELFF.

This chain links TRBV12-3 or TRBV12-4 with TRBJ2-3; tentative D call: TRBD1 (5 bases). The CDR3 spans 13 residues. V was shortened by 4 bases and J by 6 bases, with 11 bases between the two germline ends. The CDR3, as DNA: TGTGCCAGCAGTTCACAGGTTATGGATACGCAGTATTTT. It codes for CASSSQVMDTQYF.

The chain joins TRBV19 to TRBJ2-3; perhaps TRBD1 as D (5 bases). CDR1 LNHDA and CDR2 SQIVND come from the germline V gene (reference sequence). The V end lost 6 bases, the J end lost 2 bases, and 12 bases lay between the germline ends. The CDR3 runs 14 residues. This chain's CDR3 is CASSLGRDTDTQYF. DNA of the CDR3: TGTGCCAGTAGCTTGGGCAGGGACACAGATACGCAGTATTTT.

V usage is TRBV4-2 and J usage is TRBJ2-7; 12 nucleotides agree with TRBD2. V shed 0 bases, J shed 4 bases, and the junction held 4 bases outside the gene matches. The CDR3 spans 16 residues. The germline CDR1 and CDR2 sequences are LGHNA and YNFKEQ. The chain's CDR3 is CASSQDLTSGGYEQYF. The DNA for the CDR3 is TGTGCCAGCAGCCAAGACTTAACTAGCGGGGGGTACGAGCAGTACTTC.

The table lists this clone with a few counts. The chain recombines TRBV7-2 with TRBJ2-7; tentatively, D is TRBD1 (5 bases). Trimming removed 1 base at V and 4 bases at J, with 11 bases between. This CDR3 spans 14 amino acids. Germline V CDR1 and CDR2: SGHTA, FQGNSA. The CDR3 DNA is TGTGCCAGCAGCTTAGAATCCCAGGGATACGAGCAGTACGTC. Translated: CASSLESQGYEQYV.

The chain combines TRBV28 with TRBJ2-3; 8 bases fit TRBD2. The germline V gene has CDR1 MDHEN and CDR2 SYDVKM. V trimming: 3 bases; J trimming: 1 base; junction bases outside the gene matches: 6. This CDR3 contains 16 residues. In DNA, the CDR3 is TGTGCCAGCAGTTTGGGACGGGGGGGCCGCACAGATACGCAGTATTTT. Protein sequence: CASSLGRGGRTDTQYF. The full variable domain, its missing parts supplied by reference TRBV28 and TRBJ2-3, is DVKVTQSSRYLVKRTGEKVFLECVQDMDHENMFWYRQDPGLGLRLIYFSYDVKMKEKGDIPEGYSVSREKKERFSLILESASTNQTSMYLCASSLGRGGRTDTQYFGPGTRLTVL.

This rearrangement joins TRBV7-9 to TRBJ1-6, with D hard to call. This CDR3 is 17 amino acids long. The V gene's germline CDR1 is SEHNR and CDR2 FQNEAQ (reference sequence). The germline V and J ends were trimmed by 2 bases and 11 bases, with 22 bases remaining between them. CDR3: CASSLSVGVIKNAPLHF. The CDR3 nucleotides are TGTGCCAGCAGCTTAAGTGTCGGGGTAATTAAGAACGCACCCCTCCACTTT.

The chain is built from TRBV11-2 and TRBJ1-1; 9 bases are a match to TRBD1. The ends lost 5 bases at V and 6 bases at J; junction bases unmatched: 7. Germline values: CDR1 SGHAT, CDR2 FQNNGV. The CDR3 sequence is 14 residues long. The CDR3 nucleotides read TGTGCCAGCAGCCAGACACAGGGGGCTCCTGAAGCTTTCTTT. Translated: CASSQTQGAPEAFF.

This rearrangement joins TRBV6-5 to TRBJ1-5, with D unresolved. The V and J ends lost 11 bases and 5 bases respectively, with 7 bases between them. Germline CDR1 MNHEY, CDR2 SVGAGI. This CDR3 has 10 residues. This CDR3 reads CAAGDQPQHF. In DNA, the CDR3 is TGTGCCGCCGGGGATCAGCCCCAGCATTTT.

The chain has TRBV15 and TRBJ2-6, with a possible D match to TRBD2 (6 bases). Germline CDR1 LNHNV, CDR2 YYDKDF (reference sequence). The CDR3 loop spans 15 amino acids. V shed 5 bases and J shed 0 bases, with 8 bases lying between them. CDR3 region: CATSRGISGANVLTF. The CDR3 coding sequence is TGTGCCACCAGCCGGGGGATCTCTGGGGCCAACGTCCTGACTTTC.

DNA for the CDR3: TGCGCCAGCAGCTTGGGAGTCCTGGGCTATGAGCAGTTCTTC. Amino acids: CASSLGVLGYEQFF. This rearrangement joins TRBV5-1 to TRBJ2-1; D is ambiguous. The CDR3 length is 14 residues. Germline values: CDR1 SGHRS, CDR2 YFSETQ. The V end was cut by 0 bases, the J end by 8 bases, with 12 bases between.

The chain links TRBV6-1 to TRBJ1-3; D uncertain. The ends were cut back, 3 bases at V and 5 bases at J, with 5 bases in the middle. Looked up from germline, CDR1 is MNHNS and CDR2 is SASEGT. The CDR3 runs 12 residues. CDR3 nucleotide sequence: TGTGCCAGCAGTGACGGTAGAAACACCATATATTTT. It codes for CASSDGRNTIYF.

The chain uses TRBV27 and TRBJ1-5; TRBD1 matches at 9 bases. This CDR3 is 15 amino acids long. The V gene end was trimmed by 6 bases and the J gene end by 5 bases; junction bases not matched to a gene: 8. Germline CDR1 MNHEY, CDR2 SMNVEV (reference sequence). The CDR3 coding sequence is TGTGCCAGCAGCCGTACAGGGGGCGGGTATCAGCCCCAGCATTTT. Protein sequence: CASSRTGGGYQPQHF.

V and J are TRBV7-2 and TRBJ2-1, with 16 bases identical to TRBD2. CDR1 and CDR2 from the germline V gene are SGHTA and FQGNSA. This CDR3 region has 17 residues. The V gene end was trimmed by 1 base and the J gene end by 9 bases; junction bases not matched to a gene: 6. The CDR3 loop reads CASSLDGTSGGASEQFF. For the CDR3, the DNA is TGTGCCAGCAGCTTAGACGGGACTAGCGGGGGGGCCAGTGAGCAGTTCTTC.

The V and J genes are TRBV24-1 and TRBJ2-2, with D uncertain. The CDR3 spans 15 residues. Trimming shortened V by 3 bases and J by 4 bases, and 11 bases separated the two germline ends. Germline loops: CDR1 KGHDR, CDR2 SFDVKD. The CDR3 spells CATSDVTLITGELFF. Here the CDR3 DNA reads TGTGCCACCAGTGATGTGACTCTTATCACCGGGGAGCTGTTTTTT.

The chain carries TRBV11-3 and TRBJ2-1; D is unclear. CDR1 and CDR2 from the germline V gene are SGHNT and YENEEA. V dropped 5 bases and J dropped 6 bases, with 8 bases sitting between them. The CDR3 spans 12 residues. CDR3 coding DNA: TGTGCCAGCAGCCCAAACAGCAATGAGCAGTTCTTC. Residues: CASSPNSNEQFF.